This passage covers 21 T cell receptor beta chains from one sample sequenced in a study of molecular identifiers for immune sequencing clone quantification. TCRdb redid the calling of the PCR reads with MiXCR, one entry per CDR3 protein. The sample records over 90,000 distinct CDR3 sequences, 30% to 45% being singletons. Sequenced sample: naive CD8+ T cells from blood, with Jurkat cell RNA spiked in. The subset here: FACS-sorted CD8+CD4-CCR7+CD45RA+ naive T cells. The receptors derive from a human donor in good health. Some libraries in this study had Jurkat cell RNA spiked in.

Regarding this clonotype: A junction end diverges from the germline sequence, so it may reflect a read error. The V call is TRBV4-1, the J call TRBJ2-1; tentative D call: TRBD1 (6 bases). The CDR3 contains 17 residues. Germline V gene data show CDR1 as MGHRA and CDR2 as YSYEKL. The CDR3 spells CSSSQDPASGAYNEQFF. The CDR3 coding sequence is TGCTCCAGCAGCCAAGATCCGGCGTCAGGGGCCTACAATGAGCAGTTCTTC.

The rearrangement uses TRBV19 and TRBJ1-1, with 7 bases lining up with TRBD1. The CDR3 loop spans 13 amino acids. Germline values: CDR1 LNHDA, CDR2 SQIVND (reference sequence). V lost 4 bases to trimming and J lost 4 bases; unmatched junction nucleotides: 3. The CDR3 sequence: CASSRGQTTEAFF. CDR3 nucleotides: TGTGCCAGTAGTAGGGGACAGACCACTGAAGCTTTCTTT.

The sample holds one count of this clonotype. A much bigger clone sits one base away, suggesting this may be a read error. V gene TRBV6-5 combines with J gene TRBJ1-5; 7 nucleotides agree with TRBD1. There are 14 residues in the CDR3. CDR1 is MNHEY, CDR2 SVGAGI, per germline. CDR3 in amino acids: CASSYEGAGQSQHF. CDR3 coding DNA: TGTGCCAGCAGTTACGAGGGGGCAGGTCAGTCCCAGCATTTT.

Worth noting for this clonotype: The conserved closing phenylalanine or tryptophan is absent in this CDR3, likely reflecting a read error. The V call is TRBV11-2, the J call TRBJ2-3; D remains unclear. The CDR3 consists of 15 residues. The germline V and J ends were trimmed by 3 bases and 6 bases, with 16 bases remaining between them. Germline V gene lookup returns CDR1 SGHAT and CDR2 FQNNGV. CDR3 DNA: TGTGCCAGCAGCTTCGCCTCGACATGGCAGGATACGCAGTATCTT. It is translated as CASSFASTWQDTQYL.

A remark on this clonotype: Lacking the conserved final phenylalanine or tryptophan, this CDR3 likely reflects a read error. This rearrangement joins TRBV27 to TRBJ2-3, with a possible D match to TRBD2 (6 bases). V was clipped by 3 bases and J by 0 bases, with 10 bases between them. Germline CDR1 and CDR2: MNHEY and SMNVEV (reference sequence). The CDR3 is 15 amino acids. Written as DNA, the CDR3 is TGTGCCAGCAGTTTCGGAGGGCGAAGCACAGATACGCAGTATTCT. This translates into CASSFGGRSTDTQYS.

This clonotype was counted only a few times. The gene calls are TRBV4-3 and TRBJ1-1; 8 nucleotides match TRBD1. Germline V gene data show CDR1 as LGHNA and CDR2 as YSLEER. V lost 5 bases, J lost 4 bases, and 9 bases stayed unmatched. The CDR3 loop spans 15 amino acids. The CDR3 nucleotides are TGCGCCAGCAGCTCACGACAGGGGATTGGCACTGAAGCTTTCTTT. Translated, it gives CASSSRQGIGTEAFF.

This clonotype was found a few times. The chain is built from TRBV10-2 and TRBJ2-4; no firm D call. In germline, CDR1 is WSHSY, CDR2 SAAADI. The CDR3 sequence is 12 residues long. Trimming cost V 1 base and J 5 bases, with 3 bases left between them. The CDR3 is CASSEWQNIQYF. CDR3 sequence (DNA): TGCGCCAGCAGTGAGTGGCAAAACATTCAGTACTTC.

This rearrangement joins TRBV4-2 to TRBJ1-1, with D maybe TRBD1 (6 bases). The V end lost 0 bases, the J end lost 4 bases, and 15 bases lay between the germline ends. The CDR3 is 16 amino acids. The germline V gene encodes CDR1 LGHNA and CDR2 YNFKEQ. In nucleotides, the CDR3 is TGTGCCAGCAGCCAAGATGATGGGGGCAAGGGCACTGAAGCTTTCTTT. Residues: CASSQDDGGKGTEAFF.

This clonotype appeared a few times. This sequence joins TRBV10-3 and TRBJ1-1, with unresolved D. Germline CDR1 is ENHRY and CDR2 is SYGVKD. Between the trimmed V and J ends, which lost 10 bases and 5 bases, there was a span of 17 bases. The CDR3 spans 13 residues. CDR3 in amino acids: CATVGPPGTEAFF. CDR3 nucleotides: TGTGCCACCGTGGGTCCCCCGGGTACTGAAGCTTTCTTT.

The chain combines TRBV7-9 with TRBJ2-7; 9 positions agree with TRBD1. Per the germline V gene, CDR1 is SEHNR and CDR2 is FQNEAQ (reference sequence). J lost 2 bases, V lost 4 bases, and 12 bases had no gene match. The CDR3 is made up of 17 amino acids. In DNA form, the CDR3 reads TGTGCCAGCAGCTCCACCCACGCGGGACAGGGAGCCTACGAGCAGTACTTC. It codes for CASSSTHAGQGAYEQYF.

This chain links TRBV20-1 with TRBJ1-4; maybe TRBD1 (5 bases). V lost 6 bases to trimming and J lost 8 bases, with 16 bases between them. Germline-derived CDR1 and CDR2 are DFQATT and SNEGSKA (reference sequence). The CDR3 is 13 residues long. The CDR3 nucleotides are TGCAGTGCGGAAGATGGGACGAAGGAAAAACTGTTTTTT. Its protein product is CSAEDGTKEKLFF.

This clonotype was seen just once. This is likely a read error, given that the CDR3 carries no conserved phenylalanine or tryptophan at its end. DNA of the CDR3: TGTGCCAGCAGCTTGGCTGGAAACACCATATATTAT. Its protein product is CASSLAGNTIYY. The chain is built from TRBV5-3 and TRBJ1-3; D call uncertain. Being an ORF, TRBV5-3 has a function that is uncertain. The CDR3 extends over 12 amino acids.

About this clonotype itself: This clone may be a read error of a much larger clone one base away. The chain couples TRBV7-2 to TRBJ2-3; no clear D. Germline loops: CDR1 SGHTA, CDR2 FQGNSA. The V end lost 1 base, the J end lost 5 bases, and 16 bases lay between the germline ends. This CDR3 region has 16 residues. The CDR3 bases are TGTGCCAGCAGCTTAGTGGCCCGGGTGGGCGGAGATACGCAGTATTTT. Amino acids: CASSLVARVGGDTQYF.

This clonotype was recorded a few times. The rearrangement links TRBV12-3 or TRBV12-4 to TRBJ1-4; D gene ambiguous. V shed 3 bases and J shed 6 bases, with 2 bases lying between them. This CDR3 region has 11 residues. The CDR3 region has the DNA TGTGCCAGCAGTTTCGATGAAAAACTGTTTTTT. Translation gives CASSFDEKLFF.

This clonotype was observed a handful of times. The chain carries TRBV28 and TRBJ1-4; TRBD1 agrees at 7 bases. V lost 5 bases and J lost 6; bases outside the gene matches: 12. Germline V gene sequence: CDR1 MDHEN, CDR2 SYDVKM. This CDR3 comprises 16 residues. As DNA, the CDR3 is TGTGCCAGCAGTCGCCAGTTGGGAGGGGGCTATGAAAAACTGTTTTTT. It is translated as CASSRQLGGGYEKLFF. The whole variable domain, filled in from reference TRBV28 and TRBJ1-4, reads DVKVTQSSRYLVKRTGEKVFLECVQDMDHENMFWYRQDPGLGLRLIYFSYDVKMKEKGDIPEGYSVSREKKERFSLILESASTNQTSMYLCASSRQLGGGYEKLFFGSGTQLSVL.

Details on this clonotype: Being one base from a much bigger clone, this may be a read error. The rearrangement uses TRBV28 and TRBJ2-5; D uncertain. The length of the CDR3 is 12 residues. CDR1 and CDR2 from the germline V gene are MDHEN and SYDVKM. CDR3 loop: CASSFGSETQHF. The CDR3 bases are TGTGCCAGCAGTTTCGGCTCTGAGACCCAGCACTTC. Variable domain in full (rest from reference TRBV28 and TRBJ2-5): DVKVTQSSRYLVKRTGEKVFLECVQDMDHENMFWYRQDPGLGLRLIYFSYDVKMKEKGDIPEGYSVSREKKERFSLILESASTNQTSMYLCASSFGSETQHFGPGTRLLVL.

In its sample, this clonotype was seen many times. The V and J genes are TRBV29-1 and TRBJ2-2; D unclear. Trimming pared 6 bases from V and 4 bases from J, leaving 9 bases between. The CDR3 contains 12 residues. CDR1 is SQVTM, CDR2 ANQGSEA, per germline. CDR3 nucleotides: TGCAGCGTGTTCTCTACCACCGGGGAGCTGTTTTTT. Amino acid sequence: CSVFSTTGELFF.

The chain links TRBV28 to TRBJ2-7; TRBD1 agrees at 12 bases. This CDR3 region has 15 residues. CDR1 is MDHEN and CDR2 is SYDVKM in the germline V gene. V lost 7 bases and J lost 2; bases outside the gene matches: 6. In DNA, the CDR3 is TGTGCCAGCATGCTCGGGACAGGGGGCCCCTACGAGCAGTACTTC. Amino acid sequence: CASMLGTGGPYEQYF.

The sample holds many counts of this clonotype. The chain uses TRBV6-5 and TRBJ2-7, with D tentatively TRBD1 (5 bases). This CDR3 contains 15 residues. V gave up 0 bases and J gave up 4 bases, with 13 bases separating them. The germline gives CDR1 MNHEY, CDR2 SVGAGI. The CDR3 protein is CASSYSIRQGYEQYF. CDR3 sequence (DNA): TGTGCCAGCAGTTACTCGATTCGGCAGGGTTACGAGCAGTACTTC.

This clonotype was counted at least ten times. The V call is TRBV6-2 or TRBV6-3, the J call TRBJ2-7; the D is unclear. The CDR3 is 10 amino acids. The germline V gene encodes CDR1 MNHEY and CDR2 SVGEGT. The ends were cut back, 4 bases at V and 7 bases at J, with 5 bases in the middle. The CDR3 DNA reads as TGTGCCAGCAGTTCTGGGGAGCAGTACTTC. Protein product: CASSSGEQYF.

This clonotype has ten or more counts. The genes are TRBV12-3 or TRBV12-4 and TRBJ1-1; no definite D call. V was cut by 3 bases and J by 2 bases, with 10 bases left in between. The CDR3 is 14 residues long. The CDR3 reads CASSFRAFNTEAFF. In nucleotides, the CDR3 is TGTGCCAGCAGTTTCCGGGCGTTCAACACTGAAGCTTTCTTT.